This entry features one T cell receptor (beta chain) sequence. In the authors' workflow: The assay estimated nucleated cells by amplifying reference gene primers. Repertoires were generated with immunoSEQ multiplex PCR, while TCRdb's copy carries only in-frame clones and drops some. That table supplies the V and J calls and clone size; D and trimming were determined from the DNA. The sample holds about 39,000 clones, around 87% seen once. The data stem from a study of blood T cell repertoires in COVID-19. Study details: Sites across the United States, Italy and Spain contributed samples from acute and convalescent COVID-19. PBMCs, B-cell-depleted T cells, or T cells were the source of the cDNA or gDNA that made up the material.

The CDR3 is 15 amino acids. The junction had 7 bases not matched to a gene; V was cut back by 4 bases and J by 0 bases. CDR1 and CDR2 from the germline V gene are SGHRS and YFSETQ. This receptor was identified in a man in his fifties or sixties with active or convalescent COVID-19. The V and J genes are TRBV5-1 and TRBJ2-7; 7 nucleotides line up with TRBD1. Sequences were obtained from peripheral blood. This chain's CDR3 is CASSARTGFSYEQYF. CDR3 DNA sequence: TGCGCCAGCAGCGCCCGGACAGGATTCTCCTACGAGCAGTACTTC.